This entry describes one TCR beta chain. The target antigen is unknown. The entry originates in a study of cytomegalovirus exposure and HLA in healthy donors. Study context: Samples from HLA-typed donors yielded about 85 million unique TCRs in an early data release. Study conclusions and caveats: There was a cluster of highly shared sequence variants that was likely a sequencing artifact. Earlier analysis found most TCR beta V segments productive about 90% or about 30% of the time. Clonal expansion, a later analysis showed, was greater in HLA-associated TCR beta chains than in equally common others.

The PCR used 60 Vbeta and 13 Jbeta primers. Sequencing used immunoSEQ multiplex PCR; TCRdb keeps in-frame clones, though not all of them. Of 60,000 to 70,000 clones listed, approximately 82% are singletons. The CDR3 loop spans 14 amino acids. V lost 2 bases, J lost 3 bases, and 2 bases stayed unmatched. Germline V gives CDR1 SGDLS, CDR2 YYNGEE. Sample: PBMCs. The V call is TRBV9, the J call TRBJ2-7, with 10 bases aligning to TRBD1. The sequence was collected from a woman aged 40 to 50 in good health and CMV-seropositive. CDR3 coding DNA: TGTGCCAGCAGCGTCGGGACAGGGGACTACGAGCAGTACTTC. Its protein product is CASSVGTGDYEQYF.